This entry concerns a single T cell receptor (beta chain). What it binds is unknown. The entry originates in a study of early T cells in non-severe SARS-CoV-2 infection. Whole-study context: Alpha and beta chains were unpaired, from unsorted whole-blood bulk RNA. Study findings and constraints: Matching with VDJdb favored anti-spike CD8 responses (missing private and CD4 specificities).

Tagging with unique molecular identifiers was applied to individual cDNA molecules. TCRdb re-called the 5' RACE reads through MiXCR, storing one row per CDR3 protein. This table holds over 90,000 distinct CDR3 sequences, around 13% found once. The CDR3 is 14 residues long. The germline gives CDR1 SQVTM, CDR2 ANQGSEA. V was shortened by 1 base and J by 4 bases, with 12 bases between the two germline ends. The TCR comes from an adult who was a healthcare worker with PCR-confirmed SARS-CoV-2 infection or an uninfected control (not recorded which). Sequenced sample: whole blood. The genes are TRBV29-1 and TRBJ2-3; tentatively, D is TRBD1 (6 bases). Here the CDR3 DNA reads TGCAGCGTTGAAGGGGGGCAGGGCCCAGATACGCAGTATTTT. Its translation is CSVEGGQGPDTQYF.